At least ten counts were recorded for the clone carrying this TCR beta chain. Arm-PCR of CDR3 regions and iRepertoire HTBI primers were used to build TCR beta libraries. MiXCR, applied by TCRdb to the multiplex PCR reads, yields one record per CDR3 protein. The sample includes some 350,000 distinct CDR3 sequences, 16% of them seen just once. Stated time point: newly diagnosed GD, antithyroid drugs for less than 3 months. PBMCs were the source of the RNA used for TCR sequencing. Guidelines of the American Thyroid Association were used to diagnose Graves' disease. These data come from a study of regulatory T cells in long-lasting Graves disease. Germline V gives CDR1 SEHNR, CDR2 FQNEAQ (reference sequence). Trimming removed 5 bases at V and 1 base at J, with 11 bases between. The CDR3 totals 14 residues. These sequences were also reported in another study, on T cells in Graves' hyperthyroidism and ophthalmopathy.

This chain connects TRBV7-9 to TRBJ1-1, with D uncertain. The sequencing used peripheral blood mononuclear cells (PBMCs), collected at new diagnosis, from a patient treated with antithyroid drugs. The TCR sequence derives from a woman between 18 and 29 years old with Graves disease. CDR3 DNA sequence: TGTGCCAGCAGCCCAACAACCCGGAACACTGAAGCTTTCTTT. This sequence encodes CASSPTTRNTEAFF. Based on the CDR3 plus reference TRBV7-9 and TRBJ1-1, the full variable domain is DTGVSQNPRHKITKRGQNVTFRCDPISEHNRLYWYRQTLGQGPEFLTYFQNEAQLEKSRLLSDRFSAERPKGSFSTLEIQRTEQGDSAMYLCASSPTTRNTEAFFGQGTRLTVV.